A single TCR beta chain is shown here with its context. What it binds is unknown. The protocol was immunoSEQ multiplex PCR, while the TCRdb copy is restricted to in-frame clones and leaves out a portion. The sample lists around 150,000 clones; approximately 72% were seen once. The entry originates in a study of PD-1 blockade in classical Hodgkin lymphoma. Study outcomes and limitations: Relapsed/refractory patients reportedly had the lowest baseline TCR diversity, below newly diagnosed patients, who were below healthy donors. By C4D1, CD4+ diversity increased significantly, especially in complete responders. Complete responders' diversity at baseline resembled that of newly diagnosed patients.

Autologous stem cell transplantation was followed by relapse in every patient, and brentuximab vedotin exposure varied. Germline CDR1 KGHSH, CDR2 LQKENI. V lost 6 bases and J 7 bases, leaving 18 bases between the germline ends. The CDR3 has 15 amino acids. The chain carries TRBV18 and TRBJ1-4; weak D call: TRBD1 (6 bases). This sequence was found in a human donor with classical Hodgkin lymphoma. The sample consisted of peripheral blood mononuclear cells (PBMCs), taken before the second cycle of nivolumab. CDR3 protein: CASSRPRQGSEKLFF. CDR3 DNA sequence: TGTGCCAGCTCTCGGCCGAGGCAGGGGAGTGAAAAACTGTTTTTT.